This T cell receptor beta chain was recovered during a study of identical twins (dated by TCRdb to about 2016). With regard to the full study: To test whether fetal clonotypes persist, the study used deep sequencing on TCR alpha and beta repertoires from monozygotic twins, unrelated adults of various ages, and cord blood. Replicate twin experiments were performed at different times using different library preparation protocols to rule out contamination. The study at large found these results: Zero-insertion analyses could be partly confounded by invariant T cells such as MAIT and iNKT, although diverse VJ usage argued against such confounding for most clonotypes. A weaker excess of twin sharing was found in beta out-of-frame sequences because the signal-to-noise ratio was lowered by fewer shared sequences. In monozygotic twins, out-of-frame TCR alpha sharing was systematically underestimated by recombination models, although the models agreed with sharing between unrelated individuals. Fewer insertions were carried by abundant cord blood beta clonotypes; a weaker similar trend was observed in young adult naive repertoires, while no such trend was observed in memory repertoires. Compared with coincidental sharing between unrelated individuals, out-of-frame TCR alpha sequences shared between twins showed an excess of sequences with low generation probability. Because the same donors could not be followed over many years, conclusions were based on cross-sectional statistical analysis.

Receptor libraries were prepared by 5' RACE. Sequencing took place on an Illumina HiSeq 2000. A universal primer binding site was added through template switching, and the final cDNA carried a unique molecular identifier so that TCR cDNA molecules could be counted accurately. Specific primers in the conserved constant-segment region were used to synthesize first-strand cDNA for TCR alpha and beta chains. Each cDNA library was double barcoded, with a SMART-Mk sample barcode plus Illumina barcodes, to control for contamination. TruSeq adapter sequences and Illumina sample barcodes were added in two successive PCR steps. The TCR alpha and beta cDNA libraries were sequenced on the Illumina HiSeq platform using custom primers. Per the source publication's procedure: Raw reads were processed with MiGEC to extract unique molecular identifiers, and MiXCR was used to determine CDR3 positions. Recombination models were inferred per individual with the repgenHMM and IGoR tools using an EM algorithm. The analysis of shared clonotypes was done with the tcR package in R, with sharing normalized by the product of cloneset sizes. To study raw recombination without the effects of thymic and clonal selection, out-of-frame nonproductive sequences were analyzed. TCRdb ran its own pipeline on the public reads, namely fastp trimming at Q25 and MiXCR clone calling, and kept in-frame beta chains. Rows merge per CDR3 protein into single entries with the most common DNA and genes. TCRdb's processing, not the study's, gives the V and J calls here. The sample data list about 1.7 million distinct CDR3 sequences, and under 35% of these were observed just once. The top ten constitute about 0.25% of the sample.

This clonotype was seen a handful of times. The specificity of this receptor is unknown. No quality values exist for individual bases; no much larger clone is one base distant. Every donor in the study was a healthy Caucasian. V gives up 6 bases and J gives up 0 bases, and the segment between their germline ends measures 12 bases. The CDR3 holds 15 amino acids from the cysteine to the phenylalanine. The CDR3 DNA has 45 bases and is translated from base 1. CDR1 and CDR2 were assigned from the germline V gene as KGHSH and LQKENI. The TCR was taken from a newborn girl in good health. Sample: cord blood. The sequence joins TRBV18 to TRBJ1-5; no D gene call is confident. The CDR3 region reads CASSFRRDSNQPQHF. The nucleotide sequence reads TGTGCCAGCTCCTTTAGGAGGGATAGCAATCAGCCCCAGCATTTT.